This T cell receptor beta chain was identified during a study of T cells in Graves' hyperthyroidism and ophthalmopathy. Study results and limitations: Classification by a 13 V-J model distinguished ophthalmopathy from stable hyperthyroidism.

Per germline, CDR1 SEHNR and CDR2 FQNEAQ (reference sequence). The CDR3 runs to 14 residues. The V end was cut by 3 bases, the J end by 6 bases, with 12 bases between. TCR beta CDR3 sequences were amplified from RNA transcripts. During a first-round RT-PCR of the TCR CDR3, the HTBI primer set was used. TCRdb fed the multiplex PCR reads into MiXCR, producing one record per CDR3 protein. The sample has hundreds of thousands of distinct CDR3 sequences, less than 25% seen once; the top ten hold more than 30%. This clonotype was observed at least ten times. Its antigen remains unknown. This TCR derives from a man aged 30-40 years with Graves' ophthalmopathy. The sample taken for sequencing was blood. The genes are TRBV7-9 and TRBJ2-4; either TRBD1 or TRBD2 may supply D (5 bases each). CDR3: CASSFVGRGNIQYF. DNA of the CDR3: TGTGCCAGCAGCTTCGTGGGACGGGGAAACATTCAGTACTTC.